This T cell receptor (beta chain) was sequenced in a study of T cells in Graves' hyperthyroidism and ophthalmopathy. Losses at the gene ends were 1 base for V and 0 bases for J; bases not matched to a gene: 3. In germline, CDR1 is SGHTS, CDR2 YDEGEE. The CDR3 covers 16 residues. TCR beta CDR3 sequences were amplified from RNA transcripts. The study used the HTBI primer set for a first-round RT-PCR of the TCR CDR3. One entry per CDR3 protein, called by TCRdb with MiXCR from the multiplex PCR reads. The sample has roughly 300,000 distinct CDR3 sequences, 11% to 15% seen once. This clonotype was seen a few times.

Sequences were obtained from blood. The chain couples TRBV5-8 to TRBJ2-3; 9 bases line up with TRBD1. This clonotype was obtained from a woman in her 30s with Graves' hyperthyroidism. The CDR3: CASSLWTGASTDTQYF. The CDR3 DNA is TGTGCCAGCAGCTTGTGGACAGGGGCTAGCACAGATACGCAGTATTTT.